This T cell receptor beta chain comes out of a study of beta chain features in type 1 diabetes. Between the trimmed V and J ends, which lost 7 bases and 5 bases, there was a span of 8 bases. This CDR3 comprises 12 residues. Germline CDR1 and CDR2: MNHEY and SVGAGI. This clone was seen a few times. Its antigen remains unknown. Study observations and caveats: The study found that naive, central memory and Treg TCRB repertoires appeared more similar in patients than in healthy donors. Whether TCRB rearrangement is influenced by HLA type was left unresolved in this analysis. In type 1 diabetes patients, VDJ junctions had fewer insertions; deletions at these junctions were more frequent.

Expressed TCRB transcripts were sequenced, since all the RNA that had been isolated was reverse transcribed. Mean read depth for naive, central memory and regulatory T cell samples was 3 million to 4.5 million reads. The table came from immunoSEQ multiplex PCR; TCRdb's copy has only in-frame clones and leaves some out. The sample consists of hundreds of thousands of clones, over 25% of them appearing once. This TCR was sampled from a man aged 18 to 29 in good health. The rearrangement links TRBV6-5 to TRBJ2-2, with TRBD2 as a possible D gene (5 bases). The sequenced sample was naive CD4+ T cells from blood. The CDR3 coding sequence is TGTGCCAGCAACGGGAATACCGGGGAGCTGTTTTTT. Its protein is CASNGNTGELFF.